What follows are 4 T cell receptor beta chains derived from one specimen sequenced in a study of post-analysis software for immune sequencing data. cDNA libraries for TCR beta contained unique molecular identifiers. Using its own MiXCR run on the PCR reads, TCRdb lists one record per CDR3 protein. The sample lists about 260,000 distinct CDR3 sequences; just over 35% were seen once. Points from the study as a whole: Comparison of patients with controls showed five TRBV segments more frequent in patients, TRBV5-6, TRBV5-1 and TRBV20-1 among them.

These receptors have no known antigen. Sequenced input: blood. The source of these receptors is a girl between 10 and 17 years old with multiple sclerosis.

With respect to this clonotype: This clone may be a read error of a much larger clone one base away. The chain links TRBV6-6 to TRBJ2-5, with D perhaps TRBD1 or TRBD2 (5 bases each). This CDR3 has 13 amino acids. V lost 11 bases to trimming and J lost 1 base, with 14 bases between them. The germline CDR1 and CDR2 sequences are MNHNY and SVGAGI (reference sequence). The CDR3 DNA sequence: TGTGCCGGCGGACGGGGCGCCCAAGAGACCCAGTACTTC. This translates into CAGGRGAQETQYF.

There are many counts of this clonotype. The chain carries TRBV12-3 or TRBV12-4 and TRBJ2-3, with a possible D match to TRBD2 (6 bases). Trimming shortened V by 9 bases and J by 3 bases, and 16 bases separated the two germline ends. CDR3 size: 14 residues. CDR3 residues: CASRGLAFTDTQYF. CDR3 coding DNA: TGTGCCAGTAGGGGACTGGCGTTTACAGATACGCAGTATTTT.

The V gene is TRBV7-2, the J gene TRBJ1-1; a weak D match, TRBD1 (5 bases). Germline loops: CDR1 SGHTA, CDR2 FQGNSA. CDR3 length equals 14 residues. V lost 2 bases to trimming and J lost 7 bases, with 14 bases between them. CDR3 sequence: CASSLIGAQGEAFF. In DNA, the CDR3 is TGTGCCAGCAGCTTAATCGGGGCCCAGGGTGAAGCTTTCTTT.

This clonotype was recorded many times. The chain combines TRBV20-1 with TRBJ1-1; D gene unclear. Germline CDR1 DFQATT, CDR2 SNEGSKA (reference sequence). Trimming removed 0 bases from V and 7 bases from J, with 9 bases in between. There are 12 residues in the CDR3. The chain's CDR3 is CSARDSIGEAFF. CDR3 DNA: TGCAGTGCTAGAGATAGTATCGGTGAAGCTTTCTTT.